This entry lists 20 T cell receptor beta chains sequenced from one sample in a study of siplizumab effects on memory and regulatory T cells. Their antigen targets remain unknown. For 6 days at 37°C, the mixed lymphocyte reaction cells were kept in coculture. Profiled with immunoSEQ multiplex PCR; TCRdb holds only in-frame clones, not every one. The table lists about a thousand clones, about three quarters of them singletons. The source material was CFSE-low (dividing) CD8+ T cells sorted from an allogeneic mixed lymphocyte reaction. The receptors come from a human donor in good health; the cells came from an allogeneic mixed lymphocyte reaction.

The rearrangement joins TRBV7-9 to TRBJ2-7; perhaps TRBD2 as D (6 bases). V was shortened by 5 bases and J by 5 bases, with 13 bases between the two germline ends. The CDR3 loop spans 13 amino acids. Germline-derived CDR1 and CDR2 are SEHNR and FQNEAQ (reference sequence). CDR3 sequence reads: CASSRAGFNEQYF. In DNA, the CDR3 is TGTGCCAGCAGCAGGGCGGGATTCAACGAGCAGTACTTC. Full variable domain (missing parts from reference TRBV7-9 and TRBJ2-7): DTGVSQNPRHKITKRGQNVTFRCDPISEHNRLYWYRQTLGQGPEFLTYFQNEAQLEKSRLLSDRFSAERPKGSFSTLEIQRTEQGDSAMYLCASSRAGFNEQYFGPGTRLTVT.

This clone was detected once. The V call is TRBV6-5, the J call TRBJ1-2; no clear D gene. Trimming cost V 4 bases and J 0 bases, with 6 bases left between them. The CDR3 has 13 amino acids. In germline, CDR1 is MNHEY, CDR2 SVGAGI. In nucleotides, the CDR3 is TGTGCCAGCAGTTCTGCGGCTAACTATGGCTACACCTTC. Its translation: CASSSAANYGYTF.

The chain recombines TRBV19 with TRBJ2-6; D call uncertain. V shed 3 bases and J shed 2 bases, with 8 bases lying between them. The CDR3 has 15 amino acids. Germline V gene data show CDR1 as LNHDA and CDR2 as SQIVND (reference sequence). CDR3 bases: TGTGCCAGTAGTATTTCGGGTGCTGGGGCCAACGTCCTGACTTTC. This encodes CASSISGAGANVLTF. The full variable domain, its missing parts supplied by reference TRBV19 and TRBJ2-6, is DGGITQSPKYLFRKEGQNVTLSCEQNLNHDAMYWYRQDPGQGLRLIYYSQIVNDFQKGDIAEGYSVSREKKESFPLTVTSAQKNPTAFYLCASSISGAGANVLTFGAGSRLTVL.

This CDR3 is CASSLDRAKMNTEAFF. The CDR3, as DNA: TGTGCCAGCAGCTTAGACAGGGCAAAAATGAACACTGAAGCTTTCTTT. The rearrangement uses TRBV7-2 and TRBJ1-1, with TRBD1 as a possible D gene (6 bases). The CDR3 runs to 16 residues. Germline-derived CDR1 and CDR2 are SGHTA and FQGNSA. With 1 base removed from V and 0 bases from J, the gap between germline ends came to 12 bases. The full variable domain, with the rest looked up from reference TRBV7-2 and TRBJ1-1, is GAGVSQSPSNKVTEKGKDVELRCDPISGHTALYWYRQSLGQGLEFLIYFQGNSAPDKSGLPSDRFSAERTGGSVSTLTIQRTQQEDSAVYLCASSLDRAKMNTEAFFGQGTRLTVV.

This chain uses TRBV28 with TRBJ2-1, with D possibly being TRBD1 or TRBD2 (6 bases each). The CDR3 consists of 14 residues. Germline V gene sequence: CDR1 MDHEN, CDR2 SYDVKM. V lost 6 bases to trimming and J lost 8 bases, with 17 bases between them. CDR3 DNA: TGTGCCAGCAGCCCCTCGGGGGCTTCGGATGAGCAGTTCTTC. Translating gives CASSPSGASDEQFF.

Only a few counts were recorded for this clone. V and J are TRBV14 and TRBJ1-2; 10 bases line up with TRBD1. This CDR3 region has 15 residues. J was trimmed by 7 bases and V by 7 bases; bases with no gene match: 12. Germline values: CDR1 SGHDN, CDR2 FVKESK. The CDR3: CASNPFGQGDSGYTF. The CDR3 DNA sequence: TGTGCCAGCAACCCCTTTGGACAGGGGGACAGTGGCTACACCTTC.

This clone has a handful of counts. This chain joins TRBV27 and TRBJ1-4, with D maybe TRBD1 (5 bases). The CDR3 has 13 residues. Germline lookup yields CDR1 MNHEY and CDR2 SMNVEV (reference sequence). The V end lost 8 bases, the J end lost 2 bases, and 9 bases lay between the germline ends. The CDR3, as DNA: TGTGCCAGCCTGGGGGGTACTAATGAAAAACTGTTTTTT. Protein sequence: CASLGGTNEKLFF.

The chain recombines TRBV5-6 with TRBJ2-1, with 7 bases matching TRBD1. Trimming took 6 bases from V and 3 from J; bases not matched to a gene: 6. CDR1 is SGHDT, CDR2 YYEEEE, per germline. The CDR3 covers 14 residues. As DNA, the CDR3 is TGTGCCAGCACCTCCGGGACAGACTACAATGAGCAGTTCTTC. It encodes CASTSGTDYNEQFF.

For this clone: One junction end does not reproduce the germline sequence, and a read error may be involved. The rearrangement joins TRBV6-1 to TRBJ1-1; the D gene is possibly TRBD1 (6 bases). Germline V gene lookup returns CDR1 MNHNS and CDR2 SASEGT. This CDR3 is built from 16 residues. The CDR3 region is CAISGQVEGENTEAFF. For the CDR3, the DNA is TGTGCCATCAGTGGCCAGGTGGAGGGGGAGAACACTGAAGCTTTCTTT.

The V and J genes are TRBV15 and TRBJ1-6; tentative D call: TRBD1 (5 bases). V lost 5 bases, J lost 3 bases, and 11 bases lay in between. The length of the CDR3 is 15 residues. Per the germline V gene, CDR1 is LNHNV and CDR2 is YYDKDF (reference sequence). The DNA for the CDR3 is TGTGCCACCAGCGCCTCGACAGTCTATAATTCACCCCTCCACTTT. Encoded protein: CATSASTVYNSPLHF.

DNA for the CDR3: TGTGCCATCAGTGAACCGGGACAGGGGGCCTACGAGCAGTACTTC. It translates to CAISEPGQGAYEQYF. The chain uses TRBV10-3 and TRBJ2-7; 11 bases are a match to TRBD1. The CDR3 totals 15 residues. J lost 2 bases, V lost 3 bases, and 3 bases had no gene match. Germline V gene data show CDR1 as ENHRY and CDR2 as SYGVKD.

V usage is TRBV7-6 and J usage is TRBJ2-7, with TRBD1 matching 12 bases. CDR3 length equals 14 residues. Germline loops: CDR1 SGHVS, CDR2 FNYEAQ. Trimming removed 4 bases from V and 7 bases from J; junction bases left unmatched: 5. The CDR3 protein is CASSSRDRGLEQYF. The CDR3 nucleotides are TGTGCCAGCAGCTCCCGGGACAGGGGGCTTGAGCAGTACTTC.

This clone was seen more than once but under ten times. The chain combines TRBV15 with TRBJ1-5, with D tentatively TRBD1 (6 bases). The length of the CDR3 is 16 residues. CDR1 is LNHNV and CDR2 is YYDKDF in the germline V gene (reference sequence). The V and J ends lost 4 bases and 5 bases respectively, with 18 bases between them. The CDR3 reads CATSTTAGDLDQPQHF. The CDR3 DNA is TGTGCCACCAGCACCACAGCAGGGGATTTGGATCAGCCCCAGCATTTT.

This clone has just one count. This sequence joins TRBV7-9 and TRBJ1-2; D is ambiguous. CDR1 is SEHNR and CDR2 is FQNEAQ in the germline V gene (reference sequence). V was pared by 3 bases and J by 2 bases, with 7 bases between. The CDR3 sequence is 13 residues long. CDR3 sequence reads: CASSFDTNYGYTF. DNA of the CDR3: TGTGCCAGCAGCTTCGACACCAACTATGGCTACACCTTC.

The rearrangement links TRBV7-9 to TRBJ2-7; TRBD1 matches 9 bases. The V gene end was trimmed by 6 bases and the J gene end by 5 bases; junction bases not matched to a gene: 14. Germline V gives CDR1 SEHNR, CDR2 FQNEAQ (reference sequence). The CDR3 contains 16 residues. This CDR3 reads CASSSLRDRVGDEQYF. The CDR3 bases are TGTGCCAGCAGTTCACTTCGGGACAGGGTCGGAGACGAGCAGTACTTC.

This chain connects TRBV7-6 to TRBJ2-7, with TRBD1 identical over 8 bases. The CDR3 is 14 residues long. The germline CDR1 and CDR2 sequences are SGHVS and FNYEAQ. Trimming at V came to 5 bases and at J to 3 bases, leaving 6 bases not matched to a gene. CDR3 region: CASSAWDRHYEQYF. In nucleotides, the CDR3 is TGTGCCAGCAGCGCCTGGGACAGGCACTACGAGCAGTACTTC.

This clone was detected only a few times. This chain joins TRBV19 and TRBJ2-7; 7 bases are shared with TRBD2. Germline lookup yields CDR1 LNHDA and CDR2 SQIVND (reference sequence). V gave up 5 bases and J gave up 6 bases; unmatched junction bases: 10. CDR3 length: 14 residues. CDR3: CASSLGGSALEQYF. As DNA, the CDR3 is TGTGCCAGTAGTCTCGGCGGGAGTGCGCTCGAGCAGTACTTC.

This clone was seen more than once but under ten times. The chain has TRBV27 and TRBJ2-1; D not certain. V lost 2 bases to trimming and J lost 5 bases, with 10 bases between them. The V gene's germline CDR1 is MNHEY and CDR2 SMNVEV (reference sequence). The CDR3 covers 14 residues. The CDR3 here is CASSLIGDNNEQFF. The CDR3 nucleotides read TGTGCCAGCAGTTTAATCGGCGATAACAATGAGCAGTTCTTC.

The DNA for the CDR3 is TGCGCCAGCAGCCAAGGGCCCGGGGGGCTCCTCGATGAGCAGTTCTTC. It codes for CASSQGPGGLLDEQFF. This rearrangement joins TRBV4-1 to TRBJ2-1; weak D call: TRBD2 (7 bases). CDR3 length: 16 amino acids. From germline, CDR1 is MGHRA and CDR2 YSYEKL. Trimming shortened V by 1 base and J by 8 bases, and 18 bases separated the two germline ends.

The rearrangement links TRBV7-6 to TRBJ1-1; D remains unclear. This CDR3 comprises 14 residues. V was pared by 1 base and J by 0 bases, with 6 bases between. From germline, CDR1 is SGHVS and CDR2 FNYEAQ. The CDR3 coding sequence is TGTGCCAGCAGCTTAGAACGGGTGAACACTGAAGCTTTCTTT. This codes for CASSLERVNTEAFF. Full variable domain (remainder filled in from reference TRBV7-6 and TRBJ1-1): GAGVSQSPRYKVTKRGQDVALRCDPISGHVSLYWYRQALGQGPEFLTYFNYEAQQDKSGLPNDRFSAERPEGSISTLTIQRTEQRDSAMYRCASSLERVNTEAFFGQGTRLTVV.